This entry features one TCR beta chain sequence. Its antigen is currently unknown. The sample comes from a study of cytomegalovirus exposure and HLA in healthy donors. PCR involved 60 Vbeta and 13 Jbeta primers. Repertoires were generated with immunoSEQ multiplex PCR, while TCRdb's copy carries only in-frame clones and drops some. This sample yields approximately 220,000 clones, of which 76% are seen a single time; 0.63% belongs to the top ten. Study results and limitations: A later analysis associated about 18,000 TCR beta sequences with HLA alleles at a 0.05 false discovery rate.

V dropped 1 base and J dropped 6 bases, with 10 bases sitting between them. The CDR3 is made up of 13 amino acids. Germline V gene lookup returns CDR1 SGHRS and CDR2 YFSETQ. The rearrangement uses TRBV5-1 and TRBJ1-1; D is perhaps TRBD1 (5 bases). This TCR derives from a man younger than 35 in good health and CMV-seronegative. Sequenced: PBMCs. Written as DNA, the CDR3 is TGCGCCAGCAGCTTGAATATAGGGGCTGAAGCTTTCTTT. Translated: CASSLNIGAEAFF.